The clone carrying this TCR beta chain was picked up one time. TCRdb keeps only in-frame clones here, not all; method: immunoSEQ multiplex PCR. Here the sample spans 100,000 to 150,000 clones, 88% being singletons. The CDR3 has 17 amino acids. Germline trimming cut 2 bases from V and 6 bases from J; bases unmatched to any gene: 11. Germline V gene lookup returns CDR1 ENHRY and CDR2 SYGVKD. The entry originates in a study of blood T cell repertoires in COVID-19. Source material: peripheral blood. V usage is TRBV10-3 and J usage is TRBJ2-7; the match to TRBD1 covers 12 bases. This receptor was identified in a human donor in a cohort sampled during active COVID-19. Written as DNA, the CDR3 is TGTGCCATCAGTGAGGATTTGAGGGACAGGGGGCAAGGCGAGCAGTACTTC. The encoded protein is CAISEDLRDRGQGEQYF.